This entry features one T cell receptor (beta chain) sequence. Its antigen is unknown. This entry belongs to a study of OX40 agonist ivuxolimab in advanced cancers. Study-wide results and caveats: At 0.1 to 3.0 mg/kg and by week 6, CD4+ and CD8+ T cells in the blood had expanded clonally.

The CDR3 has 11 amino acids. Produced via immunoSEQ multiplex PCR; TCRdb's table is partial and in-frame only. The sample shows approximately 10,000 clones, about nine tenths of them seen only once. Autoimmune disease history or systemic immunosuppression excluded patients. This rearrangement joins TRBV1 to TRBJ2-7; TRBD2 is taken as the D call from the table, unchecked against the DNA. TRBV1 is flagged as a pseudogene. The specimen was CD4+ or CD8+ T cells sorted from blood, collected in a trial of the OX40 agonist ivuxolimab. The TCR comes from an adult with an advanced solid tumor such as melanoma, head and neck, liver or kidney cancer. CDR3 sequence reads: CTSSRGAQQYF. CDR3 coding DNA: TGCACCAGCAGCCGAGGCGCCCAGCAGTACTTC.